What follows are 17 T cell receptor beta chains derived from one specimen sequenced in a study of cytomegalovirus exposure and HLA in healthy donors. Only in-frame clones appear in the TCRdb table, and some are missing; sequencing was by immunoSEQ multiplex PCR. The repertoire consists of about 120,000 clones, with 88% occurring once and the leading ten covering about 6%. Sample: PBMCs. Source of these receptors: a woman younger than 35 in good health and CMV-seropositive.

This chain joins TRBV5-1 and TRBJ1-1, with TRBD1 as a possible D gene (5 bases). This CDR3 is 14 amino acids long. V lost 5 bases to trimming and J lost 2 bases, with 13 bases between them. Germline loops: CDR1 SGHRS, CDR2 YFSETQ. The CDR3 region has the DNA TGCGCCAGCAGGGCCAGACAGACCAACACTGAAGCTTTCTTT. Protein: CASRARQTNTEAFF.

This clone was counted between two and nine times. V and J are TRBV2 and TRBJ1-2; D ambiguous. The V end was cut by 8 bases, the J end by 3 bases, with 4 bases between. Looked up from germline, CDR1 is SNHLY and CDR2 is FYNNEI. The length of the CDR3 is 10 residues. This CDR3 reads CASVDYGYTF. The CDR3 nucleotides are TGTGCCAGCGTAGACTATGGCTACACCTTC.

The chain recombines TRBV6-1 with TRBJ2-1; the D gene is possibly TRBD1 (6 bases). Germline CDR1 MNHNS, CDR2 SASEGT. Deletions cut 8 bases from V and 7 bases from J, with 15 bases between. This CDR3 contains 13 residues. CDR3 amino acids: CASQRGTRNEQFF. The CDR3, as DNA: TGTGCCAGCCAAAGGGGGACGAGAAATGAGCAGTTCTTC.

Written as DNA, the CDR3 is TGCGCCAGCAGCGGCGGGACAGGAGCTAACTATGGCTACACCTTC. It yields the protein CASSGGTGANYGYTF. The chain recombines TRBV5-1 with TRBJ1-2, with 8 positions matching TRBD1. The CDR3 consists of 15 residues. Germline V lookup: CDR1 SGHRS, CDR2 YFSETQ. V shed 4 bases, J shed 0 bases, and the junction held 5 bases outside the gene matches.

This chain links TRBV2 with TRBJ2-7; 11 nucleotides align to TRBD2. The CDR3 length is 16 residues. V was pared by 5 bases and J by 2 bases, with 8 bases of the junction left unmatched. CDR1 is SNHLY and CDR2 is FYNNEI in the germline V gene. This CDR3 reads CASSKTSGRSPYEQYF. CDR3 nucleotides: TGTGCCAGCAGTAAAACTAGCGGGAGATCCCCCTACGAGCAGTACTTC.

The chain carries TRBV4-3 and TRBJ1-3; D is unresolved. V was trimmed by 4 bases and J by 0 bases, leaving 10 bases between them. CDR3 length: 15 amino acids. The V gene's germline CDR1 is LGHNA and CDR2 YSLEER. The CDR3 spells CASSRTGYSGNTIYF. The CDR3 DNA follows: TGCGCCAGCAGCCGGACGGGGTACTCTGGAAACACCATATATTTT.

The chain joins TRBV29-1 to TRBJ1-1; 7 nucleotides agree with TRBD1. Germline CDR1 and CDR2: SQVTM and ANQGSEA. V lost 8 bases, J lost 1 base, and 10 bases stayed unmatched. This CDR3 region has 14 residues. This chain's CDR3 is CSIRQGGTNTEAFF. Written as DNA, the CDR3 is TGCAGCATCAGACAGGGAGGAACGAACACTGAAGCTTTCTTT.

The V and J genes are TRBV5-1 and TRBJ1-4; TRBD1 might be the D (6 bases). The CDR3 is made up of 15 amino acids. Germline assignment: CDR1 SGHRS and CDR2 YFSETQ. The V and J ends lost 2 bases and 4 bases respectively, with 12 bases between them. CDR3: CASSFTRGVNEKLFF. DNA of the CDR3: TGCGCCAGCAGCTTCACCAGGGGCGTTAATGAAAAACTGTTTTTT.

The chain carries TRBV11-2 and TRBJ2-3, with 8 bases aligning to TRBD2. The germline V gene encodes CDR1 SGHAT and CDR2 FQNNGV. The length of the CDR3 is 17 residues. Trimming cost V 4 bases and J 5 bases; bases outside gene matches: 14. The CDR3 is CASSSKSRGGPGDTQYF. CDR3 bases: TGTGCCAGCAGCTCAAAGTCCCGGGGGGGGCCTGGAGATACGCAGTATTTT.

V usage is TRBV7-8 and J usage is TRBJ2-7; 9 positions match TRBD1. The CDR3 contains 16 residues. V dropped 4 bases and J dropped 3; count of bases not matched to a gene: 10. Germline-derived CDR1 and CDR2 are SGHVS and FQNEAQ. This CDR3 reads CASSSPRDREDYEQYF. The DNA for the CDR3 is TGTGCCAGCAGCTCTCCCCGGGACAGGGAGGACTACGAGCAGTACTTC.

V is TRBV27 and J is TRBJ1-1; TRBD1 agrees at 7 bases. The CDR3 runs to 13 residues. The V gene end was trimmed by 5 bases and the J gene end by 0 bases; junction bases not matched to a gene: 0. Germline CDR1 and CDR2: MNHEY and SMNVEV (reference sequence). The CDR3 sequence is CASSGQVNTEAFF. The CDR3 coding sequence is TGTGCCAGCAGTGGACAGGTGAACACTGAAGCTTTCTTT.

This sequence joins TRBV2 and TRBJ2-7; 8 bases line up with TRBD1. V lost 8 bases, J lost 6 bases, and 15 bases stayed unmatched. Germline V gene lookup returns CDR1 SNHLY and CDR2 FYNNEI. This CDR3 comprises 15 residues. CDR3 nucleotides: TGTGCCAGCGGCGACAGGGGAACGGGTCCTCGCGAGCAGTACTTC. Translating it yields CASGDRGTGPREQYF.

This clone was seen once. The genes are TRBV28 and TRBJ2-7; TRBD1 is a possible D gene (5 bases). The CDR3 sequence is 14 residues long. V gave up 3 bases and J gave up 0 bases, with 9 bases separating them. The germline V gene encodes CDR1 MDHEN and CDR2 SYDVKM. CDR3 in amino acids: CASSFRTFSYEQYF. CDR3 bases: TGTGCCAGCAGTTTCCGGACATTCTCCTACGAGCAGTACTTC.

The V and J genes are TRBV6-5 and TRBJ1-2, with unresolved D. Germline loops: CDR1 MNHEY, CDR2 SVGAGI. Trimming removed 2 bases from V and 8 bases from J, with 15 bases in between. The CDR3 contains 14 residues. CDR3 DNA sequence: TGTGCCAGCAGTTACGAGGGAGCAATGGAGGGCTACACCTTC. Its protein product is CASSYEGAMEGYTF.

This clone has more than one count but fewer than ten. The rearrangement joins TRBV4-2 to TRBJ1-3; a possible D gene is TRBD1 (6 bases). Trimming took off 5 bases at V and 1 base at J, with 9 bases between the two ends. The CDR3 has 14 amino acids. Germline V gives CDR1 LGHNA, CDR2 YNFKEQ. Here the CDR3 DNA reads TGTGCCAGCAGCAAACAGGGTTCTGGAAACACCATATATTTT. Translating gives CASSKQGSGNTIYF.

The chain joins TRBV13 to TRBJ1-2; possible D gene TRBD1, 5 bases. There are 12 residues in the CDR3. Trimming removed 5 bases from V and 6 bases from J, with 10 bases in between. CDR1 and CDR2 (germline): PRHDT, FYEKMQ (reference sequence). This CDR3 is CASSRTRNGYTF. For the CDR3, the DNA is TGTGCCAGCAGCCGGACACGGAATGGCTACACCTTC.

The chain joins TRBV7-2 to TRBJ2-2, with D possibly being TRBD2 (5 bases). Germline values: CDR1 SGHTA, CDR2 FQGNSA. V was trimmed by 9 bases and J by 4 bases, leaving 12 bases between them. The CDR3 contains 13 residues. CDR3 bases: TGTGCCAGATCGGGGAAGCGCACCGGGGAGCTGTTTTTT. This encodes CARSGKRTGELFF.